One sample yielded the 25 T cell receptor beta chains listed below, sequenced in a study of response to subunit inactivated influenza vaccine. TCRdb reprocessed the RT-PCR reads with MiXCR, giving one entry per CDR3 protein. The sample yields hundreds of thousands of distinct CDR3 sequences, 6.5% to 8% seen once. Sequencing used PBMCs from blood, obtained less than 30 months after vaccination. The receptor set was obtained from a man between 50 and 75 years old who received an inactivated influenza vaccine.

This clonotype has just a few counts. This chain joins TRBV11-2 and TRBJ1-1; D is perhaps TRBD1 (5 bases). The CDR3 length is 18 residues. The germline V gene encodes CDR1 SGHAT and CDR2 FQNNGV. Trimming pared 5 bases from V and 0 bases from J, leaving 22 bases between. As DNA, the CDR3 is TGTGCCAGCAGCCGGGAACGACAGACCCTAGCCATGAACACTGAAGCTTTCTTT. Translation: CASSRERQTLAMNTEAFF.

The table lists this clonotype with many counts. The rearrangement joins TRBV3-1 to TRBJ1-3; D remains unclear. The germline CDR1 and CDR2 sequences are LGHDT and YNNKEL (reference sequence). V was shortened by 2 bases and J by 0 bases, with 8 bases between the two germline ends. The CDR3 consists of 15 residues. This CDR3 is CASSQTTVSGNTIYF. CDR3 sequence (DNA): TGTGCCAGCAGCCAAACGACGGTCTCTGGAAACACCATATATTTT.

The chain couples TRBV6-2 or TRBV6-3 to TRBJ2-3; D unclear. The CDR3 extends over 15 amino acids. The germline V gene encodes CDR1 MNHEY and CDR2 SVGEGT. V gave up 6 bases and J gave up 2 bases, with 15 bases separating them. In DNA, the CDR3 is TGTGCCAGCAGACCCACCCAGATCTTCACAGATACGCAGTATTTT. It specifies CASRPTQIFTDTQYF.

This clonotype was found a few times. The genes are TRBV23-1 and TRBJ1-1, with a weak D call TRBD1 (5 bases). TRBV23-1 carries the ORF label, with uncertain function. The V end was cut by 3 bases, the J end by 2 bases, with 10 bases between. The CDR3 runs 14 residues. The CDR3 DNA follows: TGCGCCAGCAGTCATATACAGGAAAACACTGAAGCTTTCTTT. It codes for CASSHIQENTEAFF.

This clonotype was picked up many times. V gene TRBV5-1 combines with J gene TRBJ2-1; 12 bases align to TRBD2. This CDR3 spans 15 amino acids. Trimming cost V 3 bases and J 3 bases; bases outside gene matches: 1. Germline CDR1 reads SGHRS; CDR2 reads YFSETQ. The CDR3 here is CASSWTSGNYNEQFF. The CDR3 DNA sequence: TGCGCCAGCAGCTGGACTAGCGGGAACTACAATGAGCAGTTCTTC.

There are many counts of this clonotype. The J gene is TRBJ1-2, the V gene TRBV14; weak D call: TRBD1 (5 bases). The CDR3 covers 14 residues. CDR1 and CDR2 from the germline V gene are SGHDN and FVKESK. Trimming shortened V by 3 bases and J by 5 bases, and 13 bases separated the two germline ends. The CDR3 DNA sequence: TGTGCCAGCAGCCAGGGGCGGTCTTTTTATGGCTACACCTTC. This translates into CASSQGRSFYGYTF.

In this sample, this clonotype turned up a few times. The chain employs TRBV29-1 and TRBJ2-2; 8 bases map to TRBD1. The V and J ends lost 6 bases and 1 base, in that order; junction bases with no gene match: 1. The CDR3 is made up of 13 amino acids. Germline CDR1 is SQVTM and CDR2 is ANQGSEA. CDR3 amino acids: CSVTGVNTGELFF. The DNA for the CDR3 is TGCAGCGTGACAGGGGTGAACACCGGGGAGCTGTTTTTT.

The genes are TRBV6-1 and TRBJ2-3, with TRBD2 identical over 10 bases. CDR1 and CDR2 (germline): MNHNS, SASEGT. Trimming took 5 bases from V and 2 from J; bases not matched to a gene: 10. This CDR3 contains 17 residues. CDR3 sequence reads: CASSPRGSGGPTDTQYF. Written as DNA, the CDR3 is TGTGCCAGCAGTCCCCGCGGTAGCGGGGGGCCCACAGATACGCAGTATTTT.

In its sample, this clonotype was seen a few times. The chain recombines TRBV29-1 with TRBJ2-7; weak D call: TRBD2 (5 bases). The V gene's germline CDR1 is SQVTM and CDR2 ANQGSEA. The CDR3 is made up of 14 amino acids. The V end lost 2 bases, the J end lost 0 bases, and 11 bases lay between the germline ends. CDR3 DNA sequence: TGCAGCGTTGAATTGCCGGGGTCCTCCTACGAGCAGTACTTC. This sequence encodes CSVELPGSSYEQYF.

A few counts support this clonotype. The chain joins TRBV4-2 to TRBJ2-1; 14 bases are a match to TRBD2. CDR3 length equals 16 residues. Germline V gene sequence: CDR1 LGHNA, CDR2 YNFKEQ. The junction had 5 bases not matched to a gene; V was cut back by 3 bases and J by 7 bases. CDR3 loop: CASSQQGLAGVNEQFF. The CDR3 DNA reads TGTGCCAGCAGCCAGCAGGGACTAGCGGGAGTGAATGAGCAGTTCTTC.

This clonotype has at least ten counts. V and J are TRBV7-2 and TRBJ2-7; D may match TRBD1 or TRBD2 (5 bases each). The CDR3 has 13 residues. The germline V gene has CDR1 SGHTA and CDR2 FQGNSA. V lost 4 bases, J lost 7 bases, and 14 bases lay in between. The CDR3 loop reads CASSYRTWGEQYF. The CDR3 DNA follows: TGTGCCAGCAGCTATCGGACCTGGGGGGAGCAGTACTTC. Based on the CDR3 plus reference TRBV7-2 and TRBJ2-7, the full variable domain is GAGVSQSPSNKVTEKGKDVELRCDPISGHTALYWYRQSLGQGLEFLIYFQGNSAPDKSGLPSDRFSAERTGGSVSTLTIQRTQQEDSAVYLCASSYRTWGEQYFGPGTRLTVT.

This clonotype was recorded many times. This chain uses TRBV20-1 with TRBJ2-1, with 10 positions matching TRBD2. This CDR3 region has 14 residues. After removal of 3 bases from V and 5 bases from J, the junction contained 4 bases not matched to a gene. Germline V CDR1 and CDR2: DFQATT, SNEGSKA (reference sequence). The CDR3 DNA sequence: TGCAGTGCTAGTAGCGGGGGGCAAGACAATGAGCAGTTCTTC. Its protein product is CSASSGGQDNEQFF.

This clonotype was recorded a few times. The gene calls are TRBV20-1 and TRBJ2-3; D gene ambiguous. V lost 6 bases and J lost 8, with 12 bases in between. Germline V CDR1 and CDR2: DFQATT, SNEGSKA (reference sequence). This CDR3 has 11 amino acids. CDR3 coding DNA: TGCAGTGCCCCCATCGGCGGTACGCAGTATTTT. It codes for CSAPIGGTQYF.

The chain combines TRBV2 with TRBJ2-7, with unresolved D. Germline values: CDR1 SNHLY, CDR2 FYNNEI. V was pared by 1 base and J by 3 bases, with 13 bases between. The CDR3 spans 15 residues. The CDR3, as DNA: TGTGCCAGCAGTGAAGACCGGGCCCTAAACTACGAGCAGTACTTC. Encoded protein: CASSEDRALNYEQYF.

This clonotype was recorded at least ten times. The rearrangement links TRBV4-2 to TRBJ1-1; D gene uncertain. CDR1 is LGHNA and CDR2 is YNFKEQ in the germline V gene. The CDR3 contains 14 residues. Trimming shortened V by 5 bases and J by 5 bases, and 15 bases separated the two germline ends. In nucleotides, the CDR3 is TGTGCCAGCAGCGAGGTGGAAGGGTTGACTGAAGCTTTCTTT. Translated: CASSEVEGLTEAFF.

There are a few counts of this clonotype. V is TRBV29-1 and J is TRBJ2-3, with D possibly TRBD2 on 5 matching bases. The V and J ends lost 3 bases and 5 bases respectively, with 18 bases between them. Germline V gene sequence: CDR1 SQVTM, CDR2 ANQGSEA. CDR3 length: 15 residues. In DNA form, the CDR3 reads TGCAGCGTTGATGGGTTTTACGGAGGCGGAGATACGCAGTATTTT. Amino acid sequence: CSVDGFYGGGDTQYF.

CDR3 region: CASSWGAGTANTEAFF. In DNA, the CDR3 is TGTGCCAGCAGCTGGGGGGCCGGGACGGCGAACACTGAAGCTTTCTTT. The gene calls are TRBV5-5 and TRBJ1-1; D is possibly TRBD1 (6 bases). Germline CDR1 reads SGHKS; CDR2 reads YYEKEE (reference sequence). V was cut by 3 bases and J by 1 base, with 16 bases left in between. This CDR3 region has 16 residues.

This clonotype was seen only a few times. The chain has TRBV2 and TRBJ2-2; D is possibly TRBD1 or TRBD2 (5 bases each). V shed 8 bases and J shed 2 bases, with 15 bases lying between them. This CDR3 contains 15 residues. The germline CDR1 and CDR2 sequences are SNHLY and FYNNEI. CDR3 loop: CASAFYGANTGELFF. CDR3 in DNA: TGTGCCAGCGCCTTTTACGGGGCTAACACCGGGGAGCTGTTTTTT.

Many counts were recorded for this clonotype. The chain recombines TRBV5-5 with TRBJ1-4, with 7 bases that match TRBD1. The germline V gene has CDR1 SGHKS and CDR2 YYEKEE (reference sequence). Trimming took 2 bases from V and 8 from J; bases not matched to a gene: 9. CDR3 size: 15 residues. Written as DNA, the CDR3 is TGTGCCAGCAGCTTCGGGACAGTAGGGAGGGAAAAACTGTTTTTT. This gives the protein CASSFGTVGREKLFF. Using reference TRBV5-5 and TRBJ1-4 for the parts outside the CDR3, the full variable domain is DAGVTQSPTHLIKTRGQQVTLRCSPISGHKSVSWYQQVLGQGPQFIFQYYEKEERGRGNFPDRFSARQFPNYSSELNVNALLLGDSALYLCASSFGTVGREKLFFGSGTQLSVL.

In this sample, this clonotype turned up many times. The chain joins TRBV6-5 to TRBJ2-7, with a possible D match to TRBD2 (5 bases). CDR3 length: 11 amino acids. The germline V and J ends were trimmed by 6 bases and 7 bases, with 10 bases remaining between them. Germline V gene lookup returns CDR1 MNHEY and CDR2 SVGAGI. CDR3 sequence reads: CASSFSGEQYF. CDR3 coding DNA: TGTGCCAGCAGCTTCTCGGGAGAGCAGTACTTC.

With regard to this clonotype: A much larger clone lies one base from this, so it may be a read error. The chain recombines TRBV24-1 with TRBJ1-2; 8 nucleotides match TRBD1. Germline loops: CDR1 KGHDR, CDR2 SFDVKD. This CDR3 has 14 amino acids. After removal of 5 bases from V and 6 bases from J, the junction contained 7 bases not matched to a gene. The CDR3 DNA is TGTGCCACCAGTGTCAGGGGGCAAAGGGATGGCTACACCTTC. Its protein product is CATSVRGQRDGYTF.

J is TRBJ2-2 and V is TRBV30; D remains unclear. The CDR3 is made up of 14 amino acids. The ends were cut back, 2 bases at V and 6 bases at J, with 13 bases in the middle. Germline lookup yields CDR1 GTSNPN and CDR2 SVGIG (reference sequence). The CDR3 DNA is TGTGCCTGGAGTATTGGGAATACGGCCGGGGAGCTGTTTTTT. Translated: CAWSIGNTAGELFF.

This sequence joins TRBV20-1 and TRBJ2-1, with TRBD2 matching 8 bases. This CDR3 is built from 16 residues. The J segment lost 0 bases and the V segment lost 0 bases, leaving 4 bases of the junction unmatched. Germline loops: CDR1 DFQATT, CDR2 SNEGSKA (reference sequence). For the CDR3, the DNA is TGCAGTGCTAGAGACCAGCGGGGGTCCTCCTACAATGAGCAGTTCTTC. This encodes CSARDQRGSSYNEQFF.

This clonotype was observed at least ten times. V gene TRBV5-4 combines with J gene TRBJ2-7; D is undetermined. The CDR3 is 13 amino acids. Germline CDR1 reads SGHNT; CDR2 reads YYREEE (reference sequence). The ends were cut back, 5 bases at V and 6 bases at J, with 15 bases in the middle. The CDR3 DNA is TGTGCCAGCAGTTCGATACAGATCCCCGAGCAGTACTTC. This translates into CASSSIQIPEQYF. The full variable domain, rest sourced from reference TRBV5-4 and TRBJ2-7, is ETGVTQSPTHLIKTRGQQVTLRCSSQSGHNTVSWYQQALGQGPQFIFQYYREEENGRGNFPPRFSGLQFPNYSSELNVNALELDDSALYLCASSSIQIPEQYFGPGTRLTVT.

V is TRBV28 and J is TRBJ2-1; possible D gene TRBD1, 6 bases. In germline, CDR1 is MDHEN, CDR2 SYDVKM. CDR3 length equals 14 residues. Trimming pared 6 bases from V and 8 bases from J, leaving 17 bases between. CDR3 protein: CASRKGQGFYEQFF. The DNA for the CDR3 is TGTGCCAGCAGAAAGGGGCAGGGGTTTTATGAGCAGTTCTTC.